The present TCR beta chain was sequenced within a study of T-cell memory formation after mild COVID-19. Study-wide findings and caveats: Whether second-wave clones peaking at day 37 were SARS-CoV-2 specific went unconfirmed.

Barcoded TCR alpha and TCR beta cDNA libraries with UMIs came from 5'RACE using constant-segment primers. TCRdb processed the 5' RACE reads anew with MiXCR; each CDR3 protein has one entry. The sample holds around 440,000 distinct CDR3 sequences, 15% to 20% seen once. CDR1 is ENHRY, CDR2 SYGVKD, per germline. V was clipped by 3 bases and J by 12 bases, with 9 bases between them. The CDR3 spans 11 residues. This clonotype came up a few times. Its antigen is unknown. The rearrangement joins TRBV10-3 to TRBJ2-1, with D perhaps given as TRBD1 or TRBD2 (6 bases each). Sequencing was carried out using PBMCs or a T cell subset sorted from them (not recorded which). This clonotype was obtained from an adult woman who had mild COVID-19 (a few samples of this study predate the infection). Cell type and time point are not known. The CDR3, as DNA: TGTGCCATCAGTGATCGGGGGCCGCAGTTCTTC. It yields the protein CAISDRGPQFF.